What follows describes a single TCR beta chain. Antigen specificity is unknown. 60 Vbeta and 13 Jbeta primers were used in PCR. TCRdb keeps only in-frame clones here, not all; method: immunoSEQ multiplex PCR. Here the sample spans about 130,000 clones, around 76% being singletons. There are 15 residues in the CDR3. Trimming left V 0 bases short and J 6 bases short, with 14 bases between. The germline V gene has CDR1 LGHNA and CDR2 YSLEER. The sample is drawn from a study of cytomegalovirus exposure and HLA in healthy donors. Study overall: An early data release held some 85 million unique TCRs from HLA-typed donors.

Study-wide points: Trimming of TCR beta V- and J-genes showed a link, identified in a later analysis, to a missense DCLRE1C variant. Accurate prediction of HLA-A and HLA-B alleles (for most subjects) was reportedly achieved from TCR beta sequences. Altogether, 164 TCR beta chains were recorded as cytomegalovirus-associated.

This TCR came from a male donor in good health and CMV-seronegative. Specimen: PBMCs. The chain couples TRBV4-3 to TRBJ2-5; D may be TRBD1 (6 bases). CDR3 sequence (DNA): TGCGCCAGCAGCCAAGATCTGGGGCAGGGGAAGACCCAGTACTTC. This codes for CASSQDLGQGKTQYF.